This T cell receptor (beta chain) was recorded in a study of monozygotic twins with inflammatory bowel disease. This CDR3 comprises 16 residues. Germline CDR1 and CDR2: SGHTA and FQGTGA. Worth noting for this clonotype: Its antigen is unidentified.

TCRdb reworked the 5' RACE reads into one entry per CDR3 protein, no DNA. This table holds approximately 150,000 distinct CDR3 sequences. Broader study findings: Patient-to-patient differences in immunosuppressive treatment may have added variability to the repertoires. Reduced clonotype sharing with other individuals was observed in IBD patients relative to healthy twins, especially with disease activity. Twins with IBD were found to have lower TCRbeta diversity (inverse Simpson) than healthy co-twins.

Sequenced material: blood. The receptor was derived from a human donor with ulcerative colitis or Crohn's disease, or a healthy co-twin of an affected twin (not recorded which). The chain employs TRBV7-3 and TRBJ2-1; TCRdb returns TRBD2, unconfirmable since there is no DNA. This CDR3 reads CASSLPSSGVHNEQFF.